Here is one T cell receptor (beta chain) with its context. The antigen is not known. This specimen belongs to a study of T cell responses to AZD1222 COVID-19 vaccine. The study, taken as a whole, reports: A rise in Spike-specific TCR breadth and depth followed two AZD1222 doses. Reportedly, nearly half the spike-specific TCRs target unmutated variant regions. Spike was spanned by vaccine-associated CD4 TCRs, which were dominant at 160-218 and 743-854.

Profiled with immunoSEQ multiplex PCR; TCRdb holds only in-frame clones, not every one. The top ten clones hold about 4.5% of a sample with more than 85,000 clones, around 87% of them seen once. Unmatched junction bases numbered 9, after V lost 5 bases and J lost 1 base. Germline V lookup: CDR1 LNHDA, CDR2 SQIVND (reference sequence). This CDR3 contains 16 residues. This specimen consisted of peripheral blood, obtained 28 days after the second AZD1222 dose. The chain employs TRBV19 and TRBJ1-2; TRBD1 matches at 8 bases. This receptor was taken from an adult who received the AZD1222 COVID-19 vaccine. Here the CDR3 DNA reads TGTGCCAGTAGTTCTGACAGGGGCACAGATAACTATGGCTACACCTTC. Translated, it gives CASSSDRGTDNYGYTF.